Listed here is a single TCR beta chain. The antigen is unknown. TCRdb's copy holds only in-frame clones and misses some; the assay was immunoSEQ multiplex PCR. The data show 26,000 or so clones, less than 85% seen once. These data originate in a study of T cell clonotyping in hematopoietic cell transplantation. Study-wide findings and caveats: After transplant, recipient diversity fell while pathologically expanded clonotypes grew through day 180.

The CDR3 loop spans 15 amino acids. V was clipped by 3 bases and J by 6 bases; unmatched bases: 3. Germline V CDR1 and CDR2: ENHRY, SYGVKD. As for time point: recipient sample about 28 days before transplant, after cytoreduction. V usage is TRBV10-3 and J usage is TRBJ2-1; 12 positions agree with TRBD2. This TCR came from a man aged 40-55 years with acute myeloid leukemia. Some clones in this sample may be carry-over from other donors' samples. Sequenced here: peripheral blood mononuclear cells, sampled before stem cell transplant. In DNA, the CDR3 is TGTGCCATCAGTGACGCTAGCGGGAGGGCCAATGAGCAGTTCTTC. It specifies CAISDASGRANEQFF.